The rows below give T cell receptor beta chains drawn from one sample of a study of Graves' ophthalmopathy and Graves' hyperthyroidism. A single record per CDR3 protein comes from TCRdb applying MiXCR to the multiplex PCR reads. The sample records around 600,000 distinct CDR3 sequences, more than 40% being singletons. The specimen sequenced was peripheral blood. These receptors were collected from an adult man with Graves' ophthalmopathy. The CDR3 runs from the conserved cysteine through the conserved F or W. A D gene is named only where the DNA matches it firmly. The listing skips clone size in some rows; elsewhere it reads once, few, many or a size class.

J gene	V gene	D gene	clone size	CDR3 DNA	CDR3 protein
TRBJ1-6	TRBV30	.	.	TGTGCCTGCAAAGATCTTTCACCCCTCCACTTT	CACKDLSPLHF
TRBJ2-1	TRBV19	.	few	TGTGCCAGCTGGCGGTACCCAAATGAGCAGTTCTTC	CASWRYPNEQFF
TRBJ2-6	TRBV7-9	.	.	TGTGCCAGCAGAACGGAGACAGGCAACGTCCTGACTTTC	CASRTETGNVLTF
TRBJ2-5	TRBV11-2	TRBD1	.	TGTGCCAGCAGCACCGGGACAGGGAACCAAGAGACCCAGTACTTC	CASSTGTGNQETQYF
TRBJ1-2	TRBV10-3	.	.	TGTGCCAGCAGTTACTCCCCGGAGGGGGTACAAGGCTACACCTTC	CASSYSPEGVQGYTF
TRBJ2-7	TRBV10-3	TRBD1	.	TGTGCCTGGGGGACAGGGGTGTACGAGCAGTACTTC	CAWGTGVYEQYF
TRBJ1-6	TRBV2	.	.	TGTGCCAGCAGAGGGGTTCCAGATTCACCCCTCCACTTT	CASRGVPDSPLHF
TRBJ1-3	TRBV20-1	TRBD1	.	TGCAGTGTAGCCGACAGGGGCTCTGGAAACACCATATATTTT	CSVADRGSGNTIYF
TRBJ2-7	TRBV19	.	.	TGTGCCAGTAGTATGGGAGAGGGGACCCAGGAGCAGTACTTC	CASSMGEGTQEQYF
TRBJ2-7	TRBV7-2	.	.	.	CASSFYICSARGDRTYEQYF
TRBJ2-3	TRBV29-1	.	.	TGCAGCGTTGTACCGGGGAACACAGATACGCAGTATTTT	CSVVPGNTDTQYF
TRBJ2-5	TRBV24-1	.	.	TGTGCCACCAGTGATTCCCAGGGGACGGCCCAAGAGACCCAGTACTTC	CATSDSQGTAQETQYF
TRBJ1-6	TRBV14	TRBD1	.	TGTGCCAGCAGCCAAGATAACAGGGGGCCTTCTCCACCCCTCCACTTT	CASSQDNRGPSPPLHF
TRBJ1-5	TRBV24-1	.	.	TGTGCCTCCAGTAGCGGGATTCAGAATCAGCCCCAGCATTTT	CASSSGIQNQPQHF
TRBJ2-7	TRBV4-1	.	few	TGCGCCAGCAGCCAAGCTGCGACAGCAACCTACGAGCAGTACTTC	CASSQAATATYEQYF
TRBJ2-5	TRBV25-1	.	.	TGTGCCAGCAAGCAGGGGGACTATGGGGAGACCCAGTACTTC	CASKQGDYGETQYF
TRBJ2-5	TRBV20-1	TRBD2	.	TGCAGTGCTATAGGGGACGGCGGGGGACCCGAGACCCAGTACTTC	CSAIGDGGGPETQYF
TRBJ2-7	TRBV12-3/TRBV12-4	.	few	TGTGCCAGCAGTTTGAGGCCGGGTAGTTCCTACGAGCAGTACTTC	CASSLRPGSSYEQYF
TRBJ2-7	TRBV5-6	.	.	TGTGCCAGCTCACCTCATGAGACTGGCGAGCAGTACTTC	CASSPHETGEQYF